The entry that follows covers one T cell receptor (beta chain) sequence. What it binds is unknown. The CDR3 consists of 16 residues. The germline CDR1 and CDR2 sequences are SGHRS and YFSETQ. The V end was cut by 1 base, the J end by 3 bases, with 16 bases between. The second PCR ran about 6 to 12 cycles with a sample-barcoded 5' primer and J-beta primers. The authors tagged each cDNA molecule using a template-switch adaptor with 12 random nucleotides. One entry per CDR3 protein, called by TCRdb with MiXCR from the 5' RACE reads. Of fewer than 1.5 million distinct CDR3 sequences listed, approximately 40% are singletons. This record comes from a study of blood T cells in healthy people across ages. The extraction recovered at least 5 micrograms of total RNA per sample. Study results and caveats: Higher diversity and more naive CD4+ cells were features of long-lived donors, compared to aged donors.

Material: blood. The clonotype was recovered from a woman between 18 and 29 years old in good health. This chain connects TRBV5-1 to TRBJ2-5, with a possible D match to TRBD1 (6 bases). CDR3 sequence (DNA): TGCGCCAGCAGCTTGATCCCGGGACAAGGGGAAGAGACCCAGTACTTC. This encodes CASSLIPGQGEETQYF.